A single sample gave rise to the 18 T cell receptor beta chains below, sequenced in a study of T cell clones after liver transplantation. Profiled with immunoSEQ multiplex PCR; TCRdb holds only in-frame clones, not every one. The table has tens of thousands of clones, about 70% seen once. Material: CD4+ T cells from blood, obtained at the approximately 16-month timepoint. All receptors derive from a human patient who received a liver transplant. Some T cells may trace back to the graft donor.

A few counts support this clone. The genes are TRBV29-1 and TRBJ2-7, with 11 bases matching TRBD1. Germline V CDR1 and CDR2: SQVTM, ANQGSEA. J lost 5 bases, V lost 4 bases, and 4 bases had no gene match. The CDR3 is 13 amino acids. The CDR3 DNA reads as TGCAGCGTTGGGGACAGGGGGAAAGACGAGCAGTACTTC. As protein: CSVGDRGKDEQYF.

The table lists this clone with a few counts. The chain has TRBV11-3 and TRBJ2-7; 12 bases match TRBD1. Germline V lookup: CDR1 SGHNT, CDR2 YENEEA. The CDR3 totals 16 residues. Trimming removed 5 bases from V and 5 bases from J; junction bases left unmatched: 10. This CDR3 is CASSTGGTGGGDEQYV. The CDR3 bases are TGTGCCAGCAGCACCGGGGGGACAGGGGGCGGCGACGAGCAGTACGTC.

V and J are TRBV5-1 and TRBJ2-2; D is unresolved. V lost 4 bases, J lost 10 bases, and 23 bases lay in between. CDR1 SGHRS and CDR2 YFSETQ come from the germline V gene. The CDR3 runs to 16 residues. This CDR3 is CASSPPGSSWGVELFF. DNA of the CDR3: TGCGCCAGCAGCCCTCCAGGCAGCTCGTGGGGTGTGGAGCTGTTTTTT. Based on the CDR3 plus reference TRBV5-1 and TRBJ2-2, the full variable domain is KAGVTQTPRYLIKTRGQQVTLSCSPISGHRSVSWYQQTPGQGLQFLFEYFSETQRNKGNFPGRFSGRQFSNSRSEMNVSTLELGDSALYLCASSPPGSSWGVELFFGEGSRLTVL.

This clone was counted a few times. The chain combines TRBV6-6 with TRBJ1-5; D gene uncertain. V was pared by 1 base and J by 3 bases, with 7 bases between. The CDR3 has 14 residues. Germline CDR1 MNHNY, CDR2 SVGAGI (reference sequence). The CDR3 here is CASSYLSNNQPQHF. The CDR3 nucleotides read TGTGCCAGCAGTTACTTGTCCAACAATCAGCCCCAGCATTTT.

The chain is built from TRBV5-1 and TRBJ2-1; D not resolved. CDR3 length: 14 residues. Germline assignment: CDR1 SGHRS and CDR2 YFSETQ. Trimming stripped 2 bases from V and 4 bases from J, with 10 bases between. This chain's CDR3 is CASSFGDWYNEQFF. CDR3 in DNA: TGCGCCAGCAGCTTTGGTGACTGGTACAATGAGCAGTTCTTC. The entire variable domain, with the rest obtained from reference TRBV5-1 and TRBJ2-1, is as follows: KAGVTQTPRYLIKTRGQQVTLSCSPISGHRSVSWYQQTPGQGLQFLFEYFSETQRNKGNFPGRFSGRQFSNSRSEMNVSTLELGDSALYLCASSFGDWYNEQFFGPGTRLTVL.

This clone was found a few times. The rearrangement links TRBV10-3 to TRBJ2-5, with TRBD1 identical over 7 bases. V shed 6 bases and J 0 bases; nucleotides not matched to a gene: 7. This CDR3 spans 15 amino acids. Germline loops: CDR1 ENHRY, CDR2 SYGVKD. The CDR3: CAISYKQGNQETQYF. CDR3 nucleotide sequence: TGTGCCATCAGCTACAAACAGGGGAACCAAGAGACCCAGTACTTC.

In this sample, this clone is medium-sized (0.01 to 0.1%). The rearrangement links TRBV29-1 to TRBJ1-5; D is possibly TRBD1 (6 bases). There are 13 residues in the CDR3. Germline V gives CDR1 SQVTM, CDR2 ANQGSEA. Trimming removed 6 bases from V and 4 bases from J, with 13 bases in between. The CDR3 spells CSVGWDINQPQHF. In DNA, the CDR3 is TGCAGCGTGGGGTGGGACATAAATCAGCCCCAGCATTTT.

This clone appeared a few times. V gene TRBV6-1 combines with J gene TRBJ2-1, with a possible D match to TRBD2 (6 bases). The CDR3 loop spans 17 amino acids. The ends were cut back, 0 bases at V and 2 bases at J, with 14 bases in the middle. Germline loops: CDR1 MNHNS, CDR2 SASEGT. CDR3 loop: CASSEALRGEAYNEQFF. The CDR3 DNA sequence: TGTGCCAGCAGTGAAGCTCTTCGCGGGGAGGCCTACAATGAGCAGTTCTTC.

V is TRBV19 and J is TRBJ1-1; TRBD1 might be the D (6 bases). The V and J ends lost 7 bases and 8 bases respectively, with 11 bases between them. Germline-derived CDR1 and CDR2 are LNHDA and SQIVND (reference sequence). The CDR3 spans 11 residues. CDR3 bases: TGTGCCAGTAAGGGAACAGGGGAAGCTTTCTTT. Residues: CASKGTGEAFF.

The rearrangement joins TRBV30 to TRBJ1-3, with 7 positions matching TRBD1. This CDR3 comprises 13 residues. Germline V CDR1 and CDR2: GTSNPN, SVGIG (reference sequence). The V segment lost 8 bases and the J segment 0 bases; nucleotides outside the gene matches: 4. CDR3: CAGGTASGNTIYF. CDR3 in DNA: TGTGCCGGAGGGACAGCCTCTGGAAACACCATATATTTT.

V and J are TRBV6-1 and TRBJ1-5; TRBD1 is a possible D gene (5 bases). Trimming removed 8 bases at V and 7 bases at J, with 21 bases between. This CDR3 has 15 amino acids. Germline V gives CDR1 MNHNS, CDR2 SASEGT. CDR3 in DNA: TGTGCCAGCGTTAGCGCCGGGGGACTTAAACAGCCCCAGCATTTT. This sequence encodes CASVSAGGLKQPQHF.

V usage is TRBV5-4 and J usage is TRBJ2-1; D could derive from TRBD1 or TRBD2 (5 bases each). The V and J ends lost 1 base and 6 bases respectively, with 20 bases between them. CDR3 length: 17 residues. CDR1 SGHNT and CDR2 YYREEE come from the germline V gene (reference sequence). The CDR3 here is CASSLPTPGTTPNEQFF. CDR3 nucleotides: TGTGCCAGCAGCTTGCCTACCCCGGGGACCACCCCCAATGAGCAGTTCTTC. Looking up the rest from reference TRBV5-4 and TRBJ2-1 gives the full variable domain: ETGVTQSPTHLIKTRGQQVTLRCSSQSGHNTVSWYQQALGQGPQFIFQYYREEENGRGNFPPRFSGLQFPNYSSELNVNALELDDSALYLCASSLPTPGTTPNEQFFGPGTRLTVL.

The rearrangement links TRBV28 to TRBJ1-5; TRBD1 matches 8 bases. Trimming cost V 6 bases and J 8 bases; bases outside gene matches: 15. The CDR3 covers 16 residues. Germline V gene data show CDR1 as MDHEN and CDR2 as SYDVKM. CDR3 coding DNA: TGTGCCAGCAGGGTACAGGGGGACCCCGCTTGGGAGCCCCAGCATTTT. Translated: CASRVQGDPAWEPQHF.

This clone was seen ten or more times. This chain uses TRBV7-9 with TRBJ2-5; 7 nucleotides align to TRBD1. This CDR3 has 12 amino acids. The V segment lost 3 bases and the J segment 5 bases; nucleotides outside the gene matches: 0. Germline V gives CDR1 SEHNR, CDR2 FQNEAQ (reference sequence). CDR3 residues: CASSLDRETQYF. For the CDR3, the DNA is TGTGCCAGCAGCTTGGACAGGGAGACCCAGTACTTC.

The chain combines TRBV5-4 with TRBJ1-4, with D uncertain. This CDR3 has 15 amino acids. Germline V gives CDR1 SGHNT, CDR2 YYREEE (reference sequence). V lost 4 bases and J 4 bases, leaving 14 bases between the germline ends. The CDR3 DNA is TGTGCCAGCAGCCCCGACGGGAACCTTAATGAAAAACTGTTTTTT. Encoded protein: CASSPDGNLNEKLFF. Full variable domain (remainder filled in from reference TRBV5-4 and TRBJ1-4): ETGVTQSPTHLIKTRGQQVTLRCSSQSGHNTVSWYQQALGQGPQFIFQYYREEENGRGNFPPRFSGLQFPNYSSELNVNALELDDSALYLCASSPDGNLNEKLFFGSGTQLSVL.

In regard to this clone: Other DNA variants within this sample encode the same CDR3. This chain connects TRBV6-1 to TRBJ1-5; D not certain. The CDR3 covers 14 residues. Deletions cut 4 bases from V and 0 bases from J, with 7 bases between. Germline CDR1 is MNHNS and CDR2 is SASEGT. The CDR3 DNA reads TGTGCCAGCAGTGCGACGGATAGCAATCAGCCCCAGCATTTT. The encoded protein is CASSATDSNQPQHF.

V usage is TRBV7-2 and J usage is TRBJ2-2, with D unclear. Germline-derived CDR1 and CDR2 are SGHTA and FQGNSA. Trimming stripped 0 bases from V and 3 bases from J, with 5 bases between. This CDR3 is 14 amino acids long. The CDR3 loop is CASSLAQYTGELFF. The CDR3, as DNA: TGTGCCAGCAGCTTAGCTCAGTACACCGGGGAGCTGTTTTTT.

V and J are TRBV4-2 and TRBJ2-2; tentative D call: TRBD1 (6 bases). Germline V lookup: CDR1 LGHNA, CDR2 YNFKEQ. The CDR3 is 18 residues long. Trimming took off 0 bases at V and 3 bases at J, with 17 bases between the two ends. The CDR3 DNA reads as TGTGCCAGCAGCCAAGACGGTGGGACAATTATTTACACCGGGGAGCTGTTTTTT. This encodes CASSQDGGTIIYTGELFF.